This TCR beta chain is drawn from a study of cytomegalovirus exposure and HLA in healthy donors. About this clone: The junction departs from germline at one end; a sequencing error may be responsible.

CDR3 length equals 14 residues. From germline, CDR1 is LNHDA and CDR2 SQIVND (reference sequence). The PCR used 60 Vbeta and 13 Jbeta primers. The repertoire was sequenced with immunoSEQ multiplex PCR; TCRdb's copy has only in-frame clones and lacks some. The repertoire has approximately 220,000 clones, roughly 80% of them found once; the top ten carry about 3%. V and J are TRBV19 and TRBJ2-5; 8 positions agree with TRBD1. Sequencing used PBMCs. This clonotype was sampled from a man between 25 and 39 years old in good health and CMV-seronegative. CDR3 bases: TGTGCCACTAGTCTCGGACAGGGTAGAGAGACCCAGTACTTC. Protein sequence: CATSLGQGRETQYF.